This T cell receptor (beta chain) was found in a study of CD8+ T cells in alopecia areata (dated by TCRdb to the late 2010s). Looking at the study overall: The treated patients took part in an open-label pilot trial in which moderate-to-severe alopecia areata was treated with oral tofacitinib at 5 to 10 mg twice daily. Patients stayed on tofacitinib for 6 to 18 months and then had 6 months of follow-up off drug so that delayed response and recurrence could be assessed. In treated patients, disease severity was measured using the SALT score, which gives the percentage of scalp surface area affected. To study T cell clonal expansion in alopecia areata, the researchers applied high-throughput TCRbeta sequencing to both the C3H/HeJ mouse model and human patients. Scalp tissue and sorted CD4+ and CD8+ peripheral blood T cells from patchy and totalis/universalis alopecia areata patients and from healthy controls were covered by human TCRbeta sequencing. Patients on tofacitinib were biopsied at baseline and after 4 and 24 weeks of treatment, and several of the patients also had a later scalp biopsy. Scalp clonality was compared across normal scalp (n=4), patchy alopecia areata scalp (n=8), and alopecia totalis/universalis scalp (n=8). RNA came from the PAXgene miRNA kit for fixed scalp, the miRNeasy kit for PBMCs, and the RNeasy kit for mouse skin. TCRbeta CDR3 regions were amplified by immunoSEQ multiplex PCR with 35 Vbeta forward and 13 Jbeta reverse primers. What the authors observed across the whole study: Shared TCR sequences between patients were less evident than in mice, which may be partly attributable to HLA diversity in the patient population. Scalp TCR repertoire analysis is complicated because resident alphabeta T cells in normal human skin are also sequenced, whereas mouse skin is dominated by gammadelta T cells. Because the treated cohort was small and had only one nonresponder, larger studies are needed to examine links between baseline CD8+ expansion and response. With tofacitinib, both scalp clonality and the number of expanded CD8+ clones among the top 100 scalp clones went down significantly. Higher clonality and more expanded CD8+ clones were observed in lesional scalp than in normal scalp, particularly in alopecia totalis/universalis, a finding suggestive of antigenic drive. During tofacitinib treatment, many expanded lesional clones stuck around in both scalp and blood, and this persistence may partly explain why relapse happens after treatment is stopped.

Trimming removed 3 bases from V and 3 bases from J; the gene matches leave 5 bases unexplained. CDR1 and CDR2, per the germline V gene (reference sequence), are LNHDA and SQIVND. The CDR3 contains 15 residues, cysteine and phenylalanine counted. Only CDR3 DNA is held: 45 bases, read in frame from base 1. Comments on this clone: Its antigen has not been determined. No much larger clonotype is one base removed from it; base qualities were not supplied.

What this sample's time point label stands for: less than 25 weeks on oral tofacitinib. The sample's treatment or condition label, in plain terms: oral pan-JAK inhibitor, 5-10 mg twice daily. Peripheral blood and lesional scalp punch biopsies were obtained from patients with alopecia areata. PBMCs were isolated by density centrifugation and stained for CD3, CD4 and CD8, after which CD4+ and CD8+ T cells were sorted on a FACSAria. Libraries were constructed by the immunoSEQ multiplex PCR assay. RNA was extracted from all samples and reverse transcribed into cDNA as template for TCR sequencing. SuperScript III was used for first-strand cDNA synthesis, primed with a 2:1 mix of oligo-dT and random hexamers. Amplification bias was assessed with a synthetic immune receptor repertoire, and residual bias was removed computationally. Concerning the study's data processing: After raw reads were preprocessed to remove errors, the CDR3 was defined following IMGT conventions as running from the conserved cysteine to phenylalanine. Clonality was calculated as 1 minus Shannon entropy normalized by log2 of the number of productive unique TCRs. Scalp TCRbeta sequences were cross-referenced with sorted blood CD4 and CD8 repertoires so that the CD4 or CD8 identity of scalp clones could be inferred. As stored in TCRdb, this immuneACCESS dataset retains in-frame rearrangements with V and J assigned. A fraction of the clones does not appear; measured against another copy, unresolved V genes explain less than half of the discrepancy, and the remainder lacks a known reason. V, J and clone size were drawn from that table, and D and trimming were deduced from the DNA. The sample table shows about 110,000 clones, and 84% are seen once. 20% to 25% of the sample is taken by the ten largest.

The sequence came from a human donor with alopecia areata. The input for sequencing was CD8+ T cells sorted from blood, taken at week 24, from a patient treated with tofacitinib. This chain joins TRBV19 to TRBJ2-7; 10 central nucleotides agree with TRBD1. Here is the DNA: TGTGCCAGTAGTATGGGGACAGGGGACTACTACGAGCAGTACTTC. It codes for CASSMGTGDYYEQYF. Supplemented by the reference TRBV19 and TRBJ2-7 proteins around the CDR3, the complete variable domain is DGGITQSPKYLFRKEGQNVTLSCEQNLNHDAMYWYRQDPGQGLRLIYYSQIVNDFQKGDIAEGYSVSREKKESFPLTVTSAQKNPTAFYLCASSMGTGDYYEQYFGPGTRLTVT.